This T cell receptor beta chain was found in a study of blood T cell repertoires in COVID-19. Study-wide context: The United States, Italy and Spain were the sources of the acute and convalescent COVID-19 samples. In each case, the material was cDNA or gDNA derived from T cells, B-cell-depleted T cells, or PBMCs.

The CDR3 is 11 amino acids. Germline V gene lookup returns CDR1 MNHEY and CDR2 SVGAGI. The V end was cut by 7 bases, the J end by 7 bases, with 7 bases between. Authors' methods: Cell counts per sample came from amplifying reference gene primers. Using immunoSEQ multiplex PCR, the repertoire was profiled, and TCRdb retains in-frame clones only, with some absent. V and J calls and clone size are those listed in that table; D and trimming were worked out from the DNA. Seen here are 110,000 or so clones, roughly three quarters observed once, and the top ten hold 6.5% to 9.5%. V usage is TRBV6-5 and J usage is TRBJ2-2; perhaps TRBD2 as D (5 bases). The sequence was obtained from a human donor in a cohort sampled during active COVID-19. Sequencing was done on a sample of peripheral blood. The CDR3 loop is CASTRGGELFF. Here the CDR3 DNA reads TGTGCCAGCACCCGGGGCGGGGAGCTGTTTTTT.